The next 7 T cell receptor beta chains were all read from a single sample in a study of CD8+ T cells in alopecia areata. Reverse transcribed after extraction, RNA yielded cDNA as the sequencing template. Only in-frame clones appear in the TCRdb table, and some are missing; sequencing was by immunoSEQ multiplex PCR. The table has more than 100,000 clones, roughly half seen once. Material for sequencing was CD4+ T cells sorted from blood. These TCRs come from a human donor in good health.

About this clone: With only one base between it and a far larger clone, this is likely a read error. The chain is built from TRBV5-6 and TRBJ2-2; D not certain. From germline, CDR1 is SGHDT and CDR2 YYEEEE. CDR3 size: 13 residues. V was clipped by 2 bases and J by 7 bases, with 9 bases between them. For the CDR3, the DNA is TGTGCCAGCAGCTTAATTGAAGACGGGGAGCTGTTTTTT. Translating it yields CASSLIEDGELFF.

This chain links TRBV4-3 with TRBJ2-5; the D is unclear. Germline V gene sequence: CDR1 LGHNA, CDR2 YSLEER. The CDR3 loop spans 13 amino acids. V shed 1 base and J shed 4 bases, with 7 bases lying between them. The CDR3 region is CASSQVLGETQYF. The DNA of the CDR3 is TGCGCCAGCAGCCAAGTTTTGGGAGAGACCCAGTACTTC.

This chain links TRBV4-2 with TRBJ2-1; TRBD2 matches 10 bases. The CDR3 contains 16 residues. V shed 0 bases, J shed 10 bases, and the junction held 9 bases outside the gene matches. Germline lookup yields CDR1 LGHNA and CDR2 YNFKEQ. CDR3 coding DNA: TGTGCCAGCAGCCAAGATCCCAGCGGGGGGGCCGGGGAGCAGTTCTTC. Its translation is CASSQDPSGGAGEQFF.

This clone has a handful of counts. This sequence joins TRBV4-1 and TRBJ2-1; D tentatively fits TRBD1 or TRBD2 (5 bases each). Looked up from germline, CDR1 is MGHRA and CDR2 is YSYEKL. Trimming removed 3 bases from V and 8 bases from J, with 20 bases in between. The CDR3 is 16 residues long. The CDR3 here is CASSHADSRQSDEQFF. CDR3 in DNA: TGCGCCAGCAGCCATGCGGACTCCAGACAGAGCGATGAGCAGTTCTTC.

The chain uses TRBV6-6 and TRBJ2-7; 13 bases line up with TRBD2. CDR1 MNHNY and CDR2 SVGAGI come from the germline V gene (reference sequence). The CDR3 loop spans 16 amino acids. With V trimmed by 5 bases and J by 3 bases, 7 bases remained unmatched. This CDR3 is CASSHAGTSGVYEQYF. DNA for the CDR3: TGTGCCAGCAGTCACGCCGGGACTAGCGGGGTCTACGAGCAGTACTTC.

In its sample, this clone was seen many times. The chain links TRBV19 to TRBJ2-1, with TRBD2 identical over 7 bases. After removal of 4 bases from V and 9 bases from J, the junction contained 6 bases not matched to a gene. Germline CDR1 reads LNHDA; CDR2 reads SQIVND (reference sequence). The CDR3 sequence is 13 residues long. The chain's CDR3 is CASSTLLATEQFF. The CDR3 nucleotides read TGTGCCAGTAGTACCCTACTAGCGACTGAGCAGTTCTTC.

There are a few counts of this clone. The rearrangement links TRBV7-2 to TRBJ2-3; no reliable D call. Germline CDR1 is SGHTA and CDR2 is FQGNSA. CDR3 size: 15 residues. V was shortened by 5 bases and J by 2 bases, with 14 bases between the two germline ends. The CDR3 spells CASSPEYLATDTQYF. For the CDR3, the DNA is TGTGCCAGCAGCCCCGAGTACCTGGCCACAGATACGCAGTATTTT.